This T cell receptor (beta chain) was recorded in a study of T cell repertoires in cytomegalovirus infection. Overall study: The public TCR beta signatures pointed to both CMV infection and matching HLA type.

General study points: Clonotype analysis showed dominance of the ex vivo response by HLA-C-restricted CMV-specific TCR beta clonotypes.

V shed 0 bases and J shed 4 bases, with 9 bases lying between them. The germline V gene encodes CDR1 LNHDA and CDR2 SQIVND (reference sequence). The CDR3 consists of 14 residues. TCRdb re-derived calls from the reads in MiXCR, one entry per CDR3 protein. The table has hundreds of thousands of distinct CDR3 sequences, roughly a third seen once; the top ten hold roughly 18%. This clonotype was observed a handful of times. Its antigen remains unidentified. Sequenced here: cultured PBMCs, sampled from culture after CMV antigen stimulation. V usage is TRBV19 and J usage is TRBJ1-1; D may be TRBD1 (6 bases). This sequence originates from a human donor in good health (CMV status not recorded). Some clones in this sample may be carry-over from other donors' samples. The DNA of the CDR3 is TGTGCCAGTAGTATAGATCAGGGGCGCACTGAAGCTTTCTTT. Its translation is CASSIDQGRTEAFF.